The clone carrying this TCR beta chain was detected once. Its antigen is unknown. These data are taken from a study of T cell responses to AZD1222 COVID-19 vaccine. Only in-frame clones appear in the TCRdb table, and some are missing; sequencing was by immunoSEQ multiplex PCR. Here the sample spans some 140,000 clones, around 90% being singletons. Second doses at about 4 or about 12 weeks were pooled. The germline CDR1 and CDR2 sequences are WNHNN and SYGVQD (reference sequence). This CDR3 spans 14 amino acids. With 0 bases removed from V and 7 bases from J, the gap between germline ends came to 10 bases. Broader study findings: Repertoires were obtained only post-peak T cell response. Donors, mostly white British, included more females; clonal diversity was possibly underestimated. Spike-specific TCR repertoires showed rising breadth and depth after two AZD1222 doses.

The sequence was obtained from an adult who received the AZD1222 COVID-19 vaccine. This sequence joins TRBV10-1 and TRBJ2-1, with D possibly TRBD2 on 6 matching bases. Sequenced material: peripheral blood, taken 28 days after the second AZD1222 dose. The CDR3 protein is CASSESAGRNEQFF. The DNA for the CDR3 is TGCGCCAGCAGTGAGTCGGCAGGGAGGAATGAGCAGTTCTTC.